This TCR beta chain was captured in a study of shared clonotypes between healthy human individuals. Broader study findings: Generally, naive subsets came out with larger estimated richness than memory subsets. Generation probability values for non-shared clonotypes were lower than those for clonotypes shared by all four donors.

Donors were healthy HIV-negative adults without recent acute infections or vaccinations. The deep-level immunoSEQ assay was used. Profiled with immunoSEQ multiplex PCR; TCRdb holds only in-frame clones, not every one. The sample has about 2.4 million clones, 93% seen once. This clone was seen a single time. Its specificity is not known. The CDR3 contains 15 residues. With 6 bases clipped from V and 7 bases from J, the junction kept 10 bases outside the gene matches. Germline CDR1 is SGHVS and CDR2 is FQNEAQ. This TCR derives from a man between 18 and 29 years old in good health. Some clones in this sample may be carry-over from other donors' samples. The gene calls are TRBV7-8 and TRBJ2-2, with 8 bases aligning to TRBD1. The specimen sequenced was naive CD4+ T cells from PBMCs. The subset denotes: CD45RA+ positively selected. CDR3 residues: CASSPGTGGLGELFF. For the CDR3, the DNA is TGTGCCAGCAGTCCCGGGACAGGTGGTCTCGGGGAGCTGTTTTTT. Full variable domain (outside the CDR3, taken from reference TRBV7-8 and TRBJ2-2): GAGVSQSPRYKVAKRGQDVALRCDPISGHVSLFWYQQALGQGPEFLTYFQNEAQLDKSGLPSDRFFAERPEGSVSTLKIQRTQQEDSAVYLCASSPGTGGLGELFFGEGSRLTVL.